Below, 20 T cell receptor beta chains from the same sample are listed, as sequenced in a study of cytomegalovirus exposure and HLA in healthy donors. 60 Vbeta and 13 Jbeta primers were used in PCR. The assay was immunoSEQ multiplex PCR, and TCRdb's table has in-frame clones only and misses some. The data contain approximately 170,000 clones, around 78% of them seen just once; the ten biggest clones take up more than 6%. The sequencing input was PBMCs. Every receptor here comes from a woman aged 40 to 50 in good health and CMV-seropositive.

This chain links TRBV7-3 with TRBJ2-2; TRBD1 agrees at 8 bases. With 5 bases clipped from V and 6 bases from J, the junction kept 2 bases outside the gene matches. The CDR3 is 13 residues long. Germline V gene sequence: CDR1 SGHTA, CDR2 FQGTGA. The CDR3: CASSQGQAGELFF. DNA of the CDR3: TGTGCCAGCAGCCAGGGACAGGCCGGGGAGCTGTTTTTT.

The rearrangement uses TRBV10-3 and TRBJ2-7; 10 bases map to TRBD1. CDR3 length: 12 amino acids. With 6 bases clipped from V and 5 bases from J, the junction kept 1 base outside the gene matches. Germline values: CDR1 ENHRY, CDR2 SYGVKD. DNA for the CDR3: TGTGCCATCAGGGGACAGGGGAACGAGCAGTACTTC. Amino acid sequence: CAIRGQGNEQYF.

The V and J genes are TRBV19 and TRBJ2-3, with D hard to call. The germline V and J ends were trimmed by 5 bases and 7 bases, with 7 bases remaining between them. The germline V gene has CDR1 LNHDA and CDR2 SQIVND (reference sequence). This CDR3 is built from 11 residues. The CDR3 is CASSLHHTQYF. CDR3 sequence (DNA): TGTGCCAGTAGTTTACACCATACGCAGTATTTT. Full variable domain (outside the CDR3, taken from reference TRBV19 and TRBJ2-3): DGGITQSPKYLFRKEGQNVTLSCEQNLNHDAMYWYRQDPGQGLRLIYYSQIVNDFQKGDIAEGYSVSREKKESFPLTVTSAQKNPTAFYLCASSLHHTQYFGPGTRLTVL.

V is TRBV7-9 and J is TRBJ1-1; D may be TRBD1 (6 bases). Trimming left V 5 bases short and J 1 base short, with 11 bases between. CDR3 length: 14 residues. Looked up from germline, CDR1 is SEHNR and CDR2 is FQNEAQ (reference sequence). The CDR3 loop reads CASSLTGKNTEAFF. DNA of the CDR3: TGTGCCAGCAGCCTCACAGGGAAGAACACTGAAGCTTTCTTT.

The V call is TRBV29-1, the J call TRBJ2-1, with 11 positions matching TRBD2. The trim removed 4 bases at V and 6 bases at J, leaving 5 bases unmatched. The CDR3 is 14 amino acids. CDR1 is SQVTM and CDR2 is ANQGSEA in the germline V gene. The CDR3 bases are TGCAGCGTTGTCCGACTAGCGGGGATCAATGAGCAGTTCTTC. Its protein product is CSVVRLAGINEQFF.

This chain connects TRBV7-2 to TRBJ2-3; TRBD2 aligns across 7 bases. Germline V lookup: CDR1 SGHTA, CDR2 FQGNSA. CDR3 length: 14 residues. The trim removed 7 bases at V and 2 bases at J, leaving 6 bases unmatched. The CDR3 is CASTGAGPTDTQYF. The CDR3 DNA sequence: TGTGCCAGCACGGGAGCGGGACCCACAGATACGCAGTATTTT.

This clone has only one observation. This chain uses TRBV5-6 with TRBJ2-1, with TRBD1 as a possible D gene (6 bases). This CDR3 contains 14 residues. Trimming took off 0 bases at V and 5 bases at J, with 9 bases between the two ends. Looked up from germline, CDR1 is SGHDT and CDR2 is YYEEEE. This chain's CDR3 is CASSLGPGDNEQFF. The CDR3 coding sequence is TGTGCCAGCAGCTTGGGGCCAGGGGACAATGAGCAGTTCTTC.

For this clone: One junction end disagrees with the germline gene, perhaps due to a read error. This chain uses TRBV9 with TRBJ2-7; D is unclear. The CDR3 runs 13 residues. Germline CDR1 SGDLS, CDR2 YYNGEE. CDR3 DNA sequence: TGTGCCAGCAGCGTAGGGTCAGTCGGCGAGGAGTACTTC. Amino acid sequence: CASSVGSVGEEYF.

The V and J genes are TRBV29-1 and TRBJ1-3; no clear D. Germline values: CDR1 SQVTM, CDR2 ANQGSEA. This CDR3 is 15 amino acids long. Trimming stripped 0 bases from V and 0 bases from J, with 9 bases between. The CDR3 DNA reads TGCAGCGTTGAAGATCGAGGGATCTCTGGAAACACCATATATTTT. Its translation: CSVEDRGISGNTIYF.

V and J are TRBV30 and TRBJ1-2, with D tentatively TRBD1 (6 bases). Trimming pared 1 base from V and 7 bases from J, leaving 19 bases between. Germline V gene sequence: CDR1 GTSNPN, CDR2 SVGIG (reference sequence). The CDR3 covers 15 residues. CDR3 amino acids: CAWSELGRRRGGYTF. The CDR3 DNA sequence: TGTGCCTGGAGTGAGCTTGGCAGGCGCAGGGGTGGCTACACCTTC.

The rearrangement uses TRBV18 and TRBJ2-3; tentatively, D is TRBD1 (6 bases). V was clipped by 3 bases and J by 2 bases, with 9 bases between them. Per germline, CDR1 KGHSH and CDR2 LQKENI. The CDR3 runs 14 residues. The CDR3 bases are TGTGCCAGCTCACCTTTGGGACACACAGATACGCAGTATTTT. As protein: CASSPLGHTDTQYF.

Only a few counts were recorded for this clone. The rearrangement joins TRBV9 to TRBJ1-6, with D possibly being TRBD1 (5 bases). Deletions cut 4 bases from V and 5 bases from J, with 13 bases between. CDR3 length equals 15 residues. CDR1 and CDR2 (germline): SGDLS, YYNGEE. CDR3 nucleotide sequence: TGTGCCAGCAGCTTCAACGGAGGGGATAATTCACCCCTCCACTTT. Amino acids: CASSFNGGDNSPLHF. Supplemented by reference TRBV9 and TRBJ1-6, the full variable domain reads DSGVTQTPKHLITATGQRVTLRCSPRSGDLSVYWYQQSLDQGLQFLIQYYNGEERAKGNILERFSAQQFPDLHSELNLSSLELGDSALYFCASSFNGGDNSPLHFGNGTRLTVT.

The gene calls are TRBV27 and TRBJ2-7; TRBD1 matches 7 bases. V lost 6 bases to trimming and J lost 7 bases; unmatched junction nucleotides: 15. Per germline, CDR1 MNHEY and CDR2 SMNVEV (reference sequence). The CDR3 is 15 residues long. The CDR3 protein is CASRYRGRVYSEQYF. In DNA, the CDR3 is TGTGCCAGCAGGTACAGGGGCCGGGTATATAGTGAGCAGTACTTC.

The CDR3 spells CASSLVTEAFF. The CDR3 DNA reads TGTGCCAGCAGCTTAGTAACAGAAGCTTTCTTT. The rearrangement joins TRBV7-9 to TRBJ1-1; D call uncertain. The germline V and J ends were trimmed by 1 base and 8 bases, with 5 bases remaining between them. Germline CDR1 and CDR2: SEHNR and FQNEAQ (reference sequence). The CDR3 extends over 11 amino acids.

The V call is TRBV2, the J call TRBJ1-1; the D gene is possibly TRBD1 (5 bases). Germline CDR1 SNHLY, CDR2 FYNNEI. This CDR3 region has 13 residues. Trimming took 2 bases from V and 4 from J, leaving 8 bases between them. Here the CDR3 reads CASSEQGITEAFF. The CDR3, as DNA: TGTGCCAGCAGTGAACAGGGCATCACTGAAGCTTTCTTT.

This clone was detected only a few times. This chain connects TRBV7-8 to TRBJ1-1, with 7 nucleotides matching TRBD1. CDR3 length: 14 residues. CDR1 and CDR2 (germline): SGHVS, FQNEAQ. Trimming at V came to 4 bases and at J to 5 bases, leaving 7 bases not matched to a gene. DNA of the CDR3: TGTGCCAGCAGCTACCGGACAGGAAGGACTGAAGCTTTCTTT. Protein product: CASSYRTGRTEAFF.

The CDR3 sequence: CASSLGSSSYNEQFF. CDR3 in DNA: TGTGCCAGCAGCCTGGGCAGCAGCTCCTACAATGAGCAGTTCTTC. This chain links TRBV13 with TRBJ2-1; D uncertain. The V end was cut by 5 bases, the J end by 0 bases, with 11 bases between. CDR1 PRHDT and CDR2 FYEKMQ come from the germline V gene (reference sequence). The CDR3 runs to 15 residues.

The chain joins TRBV6-5 to TRBJ1-1, with a tentative D call TRBD1 (5 bases). The CDR3 is made up of 11 amino acids. V was clipped by 7 bases and J by 7 bases, with 10 bases between them. Germline CDR1 is MNHEY and CDR2 is SVGAGI. The CDR3: CASTGGVEAFF. In DNA, the CDR3 is TGTGCCAGCACTGGGGGGGTTGAAGCTTTCTTT.

The chain combines TRBV2 with TRBJ1-2; tentatively, D is TRBD1 (5 bases). CDR1 SNHLY and CDR2 FYNNEI come from the germline V gene. Trimming left V 6 bases short and J 6 bases short, with 14 bases between. The CDR3 runs 13 residues. The CDR3 here is CASRSQGSDGYTF. As DNA, the CDR3 is TGTGCCAGCAGATCTCAGGGATCGGATGGCTACACCTTC. Using reference TRBV2 and TRBJ1-2 for the parts outside the CDR3, the full variable domain is EPEVTQTPSHQVTQMGQEVILRCVPISNHLYFYWYRQILGQKVEFLVSFYNNEISEKSEIFDDQFSVERPDGSNFTLKIRSTKLEDSAMYFCASRSQGSDGYTFGSGTRLTVV.

This chain joins TRBV7-2 and TRBJ2-5; 11 positions agree with TRBD2. The CDR3 has 15 residues. The germline V gene encodes CDR1 SGHTA and CDR2 FQGNSA. V trimming: 2 bases; J trimming: 7 bases; junction bases outside the gene matches: 6. The CDR3 reads CASSLILAGDVTQYF. The CDR3 bases are TGTGCCAGCAGCTTAATACTAGCGGGGGACGTGACCCAGTACTTC.